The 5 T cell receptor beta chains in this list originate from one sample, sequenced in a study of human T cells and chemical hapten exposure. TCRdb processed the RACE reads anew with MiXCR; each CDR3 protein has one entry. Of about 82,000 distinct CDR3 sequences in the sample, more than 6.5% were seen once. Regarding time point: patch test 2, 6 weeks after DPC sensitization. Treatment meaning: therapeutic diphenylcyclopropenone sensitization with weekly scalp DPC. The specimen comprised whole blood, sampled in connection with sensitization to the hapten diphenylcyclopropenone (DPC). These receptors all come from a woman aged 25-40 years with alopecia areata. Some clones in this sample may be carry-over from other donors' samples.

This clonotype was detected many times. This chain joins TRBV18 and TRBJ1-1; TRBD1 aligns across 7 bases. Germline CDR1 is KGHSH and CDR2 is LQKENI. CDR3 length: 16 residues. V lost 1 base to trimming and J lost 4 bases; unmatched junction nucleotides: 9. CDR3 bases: TGTGCCAGCTCACCACGAGGGACAGTTCTGGGCACTGAAGCTTTCTTT. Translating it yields CASSPRGTVLGTEAFF.

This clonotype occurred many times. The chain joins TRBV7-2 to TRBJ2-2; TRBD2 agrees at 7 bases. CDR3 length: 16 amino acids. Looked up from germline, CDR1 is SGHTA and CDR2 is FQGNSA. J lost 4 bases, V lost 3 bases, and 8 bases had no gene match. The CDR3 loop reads CASSFKAGGGTGELFF. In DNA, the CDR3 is TGTGCCAGCAGCTTCAAGGCGGGCGGGGGCACCGGGGAGCTGTTTTTT.

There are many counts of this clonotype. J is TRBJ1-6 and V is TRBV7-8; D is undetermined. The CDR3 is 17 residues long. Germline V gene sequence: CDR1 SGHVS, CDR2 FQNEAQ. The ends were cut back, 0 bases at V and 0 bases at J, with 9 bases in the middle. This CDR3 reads CASSLASVSSYNSPLHF. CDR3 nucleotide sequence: TGTGCCAGCAGCTTAGCGTCTGTTAGCTCCTATAATTCACCCCTCCACTTT.

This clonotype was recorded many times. CDR3 nucleotides: TGCAGTGCCAAAAACAGGGGCCTGAACACTGAAGCTTTCTTT. It specifies CSAKNRGLNTEAFF. V and J are TRBV20-1 and TRBJ1-1, with 7 nucleotides matching TRBD1. V was clipped by 6 bases and J by 0 bases; unmatched bases: 7. The CDR3 covers 14 residues. Germline V gene data show CDR1 as DFQATT and CDR2 as SNEGSKA (reference sequence).

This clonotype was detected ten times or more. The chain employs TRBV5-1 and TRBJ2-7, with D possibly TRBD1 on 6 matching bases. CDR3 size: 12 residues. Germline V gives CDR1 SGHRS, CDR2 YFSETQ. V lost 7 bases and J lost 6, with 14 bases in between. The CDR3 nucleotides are TGCGCCAGCTCTTTCCAGGGGACCGAGCAGTACTTC. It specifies CASSFQGTEQYF.